This T cell receptor (beta chain) is from a study of T cell repertoires in cytomegalovirus infection. Turning to the study itself: Public signatures in TCR beta pointed to CMV infection and matching HLA type.

This CDR3 region has 14 residues. V shed 7 bases and J shed 0 bases, with 10 bases lying between them. TCRdb passed the reads through MiXCR, listing each CDR3 protein once. The data show 400,000 to 550,000 distinct CDR3 sequences, with approximately 10% seen just once and 9.5% to 13% held by the top ten. This clonotype was observed at least ten times. Antigen: not known. Broader study findings: The ex vivo response was dominated by HLA-C-restricted CMV-specific TCR beta clonotypes. Carriers of CMV and the relevant HLA type were discriminated by public TCR beta frequency.

This rearrangement joins TRBV12-3 or TRBV12-4 to TRBJ1-3; D perhaps matches TRBD1 (5 bases). Sequences were obtained from PBMCs. The receptor was derived from a human donor in good health (CMV status not recorded). Some clones in this sample may be carry-over from other donors' samples. CDR3 sequence reads: CASKRQISGNTIYF. CDR3 nucleotides: TGTGCCAGCAAAAGACAGATCTCTGGAAACACCATATATTTT.